Listed below are T cell receptor beta chains from one sample, sequenced in a study of control samples from healthy donors and cancer patients. Measured with immunoSEQ multiplex PCR; TCRdb has only the in-frame clones, and not every one. The table includes a few hundred thousand clones, about 93% detected once. Sequencing was performed on PBMCs. Receptor source: a man aged 35 to 55 with head and neck cancer. Each CDR3 is given with its conserved first and last residue. The order of the fields is J gene, V gene, CDR3 protein.

j_call: TRBJ2-7; v_call: TRBV7-9; cdr3_aa: CASSLALGIYEQYF
j_call: TRBJ1-1; v_call: TRBV12-3/TRBV12-4; cdr3_aa: CASSLEQGLEAFF
j_call: TRBJ2-3; v_call: TRBV11-2; cdr3_aa: CASSLNSQGSGRFDTQYF
j_call: TRBJ2-7; v_call: TRBV9; cdr3_aa: CASSRDSGYEQYF
j_call: TRBJ1-5; v_call: TRBV29-1; cdr3_aa: CSVGGSGLNQPQHF
j_call: TRBJ1-2; v_call: TRBV28; cdr3_aa: CASSLSHSGVGYTF
j_call: TRBJ1-1; v_call: TRBV30; cdr3_aa: CAWSVTLNTEAFF
j_call: TRBJ2-7; v_call: TRBV27; cdr3_aa: CASRTRGQAPYEQYF
j_call: TRBJ2-4; v_call: TRBV19; cdr3_aa: CASEGQGFDIQYF
j_call: TRBJ1-6; v_call: TRBV28; cdr3_aa: CASSLWNRDRSPLHF
j_call: TRBJ2-2; v_call: TRBV7-3; cdr3_aa: CASSLNTGELFF
j_call: TRBJ1-2; v_call: TRBV2; cdr3_aa: CASSEFHMRGYTF
j_call: TRBJ2-3; v_call: TRBV7-2; cdr3_aa: CASSLYTDTQYF
j_call: TRBJ2-1; v_call: TRBV9; cdr3_aa: CASSVLGRDRVFLNEQFF
j_call: TRBJ1-3; v_call: TRBV12-3/TRBV12-4; cdr3_aa: CASQGDAGNTIYF
j_call: TRBJ1-1; v_call: TRBV30; cdr3_aa: CAWSVRQGEAFF
j_call: TRBJ1-2; v_call: TRBV15; cdr3_aa: CATSRDEAATNGYTF
j_call: TRBJ2-5; v_call: TRBV28; cdr3_aa: CASSLGGSGETQYF
j_call: TRBJ2-5; v_call: TRBV4-1; cdr3_aa: CASSLNFQGPDIGTQYF
j_call: TRBJ2-1; v_call: TRBV4-3; cdr3_aa: CASSQVVSRSSYNEQFF
j_call: TRBJ2-7; v_call: TRBV28; cdr3_aa: CASTSSGTSGRHEQYF
j_call: TRBJ1-1; v_call: TRBV12-3/TRBV12-4; cdr3_aa: CASSRGTEAFF
j_call: TRBJ2-1; v_call: TRBV5-1; cdr3_aa: CASSLSASPADNEQFF
j_call: TRBJ1-1; v_call: TRBV6-5; cdr3_aa: CASSWRTGNTEAFF
j_call: TRBJ2-6; v_call: TRBV7-2; cdr3_aa: CASSLVAGGANVLTF
j_call: TRBJ1-2; v_call: TRBV4-3; cdr3_aa: CASSQQGDGYTF
j_call: TRBJ2-7; v_call: TRBV27; cdr3_aa: CASSFVPYEQYF
j_call: TRBJ2-7; v_call: TRBV5-4; cdr3_aa: CASSLVPDTYEQYF
j_call: TRBJ1-6; v_call: TRBV5-1; cdr3_aa: CASSRGGAAVNSPLHF
j_call: TRBJ1-4; v_call: TRBV20-1; cdr3_aa: CSASKVTNEKLFF
j_call: TRBJ2-1; v_call: TRBV6-2/TRBV6-3; cdr3_aa: CASSRPGGVLNEQFF
j_call: TRBJ2-3; v_call: TRBV11-2; cdr3_aa: CASSSDRVTQYF
j_call: TRBJ1-3; v_call: TRBV19; cdr3_aa: CASSQEHSGNTIYF
j_call: TRBJ2-7; v_call: TRBV6-6; cdr3_aa: CASSNTVSYEQYF
j_call: TRBJ1-4; v_call: TRBV2; cdr3_aa: CASRVGRETEKLFF
j_call: TRBJ1-5; v_call: TRBV9; cdr3_aa: CASSVAGGDQPQHF
j_call: TRBJ1-4; v_call: TRBV7-8; cdr3_aa: CASSWGAGNEKLFF
j_call: TRBJ2-7; v_call: TRBV6-1; cdr3_aa: CASSEALTTSGLYEQYF
j_call: TRBJ2-5; v_call: TRBV11-2; cdr3_aa: CASSFGVGETQYF
j_call: TRBJ1-1; v_call: TRBV11-2; cdr3_aa: CASSSRTSSGRTEAFF
j_call: TRBJ1-1; v_call: TRBV7-3; cdr3_aa: CASSSDGNTEAFF
j_call: TRBJ1-5; v_call: TRBV19; cdr3_aa: CASTKMGGWGNQPQHF
j_call: TRBJ2-3; v_call: TRBV27; cdr3_aa: CASSLSPRLRDTQYF
j_call: TRBJ2-1; v_call: TRBV7-3; cdr3_aa: CASSLFAGGSSYNEQFF
j_call: TRBJ1-1; v_call: TRBV29-1; cdr3_aa: CSVGRLIMNTEAFF
j_call: TRBJ2-7; v_call: TRBV27; cdr3_aa: CASRPGQFYEQYF
j_call: TRBJ1-1; v_call: TRBV7-9; cdr3_aa: CASSPSGFVMNTEAFF
j_call: TRBJ2-5; v_call: TRBV10-3; cdr3_aa: CAISESKGPNLQETQYF
j_call: TRBJ1-1; v_call: TRBV24-1; cdr3_aa: CATSDGMNTEAFF
j_call: TRBJ2-7; v_call: TRBV6-5; cdr3_aa: CASSDVGPNEQYF
j_call: TRBJ2-2; v_call: TRBV21-1; cdr3_aa: CASSKRGRGSGELFF
j_call: TRBJ2-7; v_call: TRBV20-1; cdr3_aa: CSAFGSYEQYF
j_call: TRBJ2-1; v_call: TRBV11-3; cdr3_aa: CASSPGPHLGHNEQFF
j_call: TRBJ1-1; v_call: TRBV24-1; cdr3_aa: CATSDSRQGGTEAFF
j_call: TRBJ1-1; v_call: TRBV19; cdr3_aa: CASSIERGNTEAFF